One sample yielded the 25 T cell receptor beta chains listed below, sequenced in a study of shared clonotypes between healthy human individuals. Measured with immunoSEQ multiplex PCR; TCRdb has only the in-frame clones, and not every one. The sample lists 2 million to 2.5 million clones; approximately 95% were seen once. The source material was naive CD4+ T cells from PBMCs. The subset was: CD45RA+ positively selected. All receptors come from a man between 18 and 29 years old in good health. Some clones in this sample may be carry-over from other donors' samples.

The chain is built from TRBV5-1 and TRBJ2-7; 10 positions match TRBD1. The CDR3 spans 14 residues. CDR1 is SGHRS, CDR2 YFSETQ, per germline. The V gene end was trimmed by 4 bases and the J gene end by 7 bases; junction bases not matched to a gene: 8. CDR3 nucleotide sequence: TGCGCCAGCAGCCGCGGACAGGGGGTGGGAGAGCAGTACTTC. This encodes CASSRGQGVGEQYF.

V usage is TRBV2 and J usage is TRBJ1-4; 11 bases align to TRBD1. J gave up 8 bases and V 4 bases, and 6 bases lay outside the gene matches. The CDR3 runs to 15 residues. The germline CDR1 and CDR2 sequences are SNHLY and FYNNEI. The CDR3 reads CASSGGTGGLEKLFF. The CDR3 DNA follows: TGTGCCAGCAGTGGTGGGACAGGGGGTTTAGAAAAACTGTTTTTT. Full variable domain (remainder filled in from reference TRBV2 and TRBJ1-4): EPEVTQTPSHQVTQMGQEVILRCVPISNHLYFYWYRQILGQKVEFLVSFYNNEISEKSEIFDDQFSVERPDGSNFTLKIRSTKLEDSAMYFCASSGGTGGLEKLFFGSGTQLSVL.

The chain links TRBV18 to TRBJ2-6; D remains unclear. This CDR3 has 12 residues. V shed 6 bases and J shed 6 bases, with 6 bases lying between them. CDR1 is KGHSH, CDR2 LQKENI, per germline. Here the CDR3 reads CASSGQANVLTF. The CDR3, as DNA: TGTGCCAGCTCGGGTCAGGCCAACGTCCTGACTTTC.

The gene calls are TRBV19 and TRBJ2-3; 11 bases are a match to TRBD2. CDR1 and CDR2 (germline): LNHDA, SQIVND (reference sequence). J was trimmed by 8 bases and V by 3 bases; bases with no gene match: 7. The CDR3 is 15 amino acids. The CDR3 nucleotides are TGTGCCAGTAGTATCTTTGGTAGCGGGAGGGTTACGCAGTATTTT. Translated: CASSIFGSGRVTQYF.

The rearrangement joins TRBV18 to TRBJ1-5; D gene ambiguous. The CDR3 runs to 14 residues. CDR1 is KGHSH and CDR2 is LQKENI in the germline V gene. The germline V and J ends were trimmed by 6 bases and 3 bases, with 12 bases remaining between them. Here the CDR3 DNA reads TGTGCCAGCTCGGGTGGGCAGACCAATCAGCCCCAGCATTTT. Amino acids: CASSGGQTNQPQHF.

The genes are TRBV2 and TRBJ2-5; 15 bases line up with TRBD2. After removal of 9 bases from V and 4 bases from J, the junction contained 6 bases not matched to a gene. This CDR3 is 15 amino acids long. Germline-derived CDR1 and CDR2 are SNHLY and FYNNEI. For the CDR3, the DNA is TGTGCCAGATCCCCGGGACTAGCGGGAGGAGAGACCCAGTACTTC. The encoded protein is CARSPGLAGGETQYF.

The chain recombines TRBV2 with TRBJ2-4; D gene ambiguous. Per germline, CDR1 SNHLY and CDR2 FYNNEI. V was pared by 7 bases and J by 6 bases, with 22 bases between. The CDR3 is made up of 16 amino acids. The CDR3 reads CASTEGSQGSINIQYF. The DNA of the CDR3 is TGTGCCAGCACGGAAGGGTCGCAAGGCTCGATAAACATTCAGTACTTC. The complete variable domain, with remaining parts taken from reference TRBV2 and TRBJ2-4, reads EPEVTQTPSHQVTQMGQEVILRCVPISNHLYFYWYRQILGQKVEFLVSFYNNEISEKSEIFDDQFSVERPDGSNFTLKIRSTKLEDSAMYFCASTEGSQGSINIQYFGAGTRLSVL.

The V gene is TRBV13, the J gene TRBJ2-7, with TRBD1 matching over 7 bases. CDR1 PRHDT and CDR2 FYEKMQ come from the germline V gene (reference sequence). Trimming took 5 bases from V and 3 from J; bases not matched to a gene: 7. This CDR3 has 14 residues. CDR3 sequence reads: CASSADRRRYEQYF. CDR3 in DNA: TGTGCCAGCAGCGCGGACAGGAGGCGCTACGAGCAGTACTTC.

CDR3 DNA sequence: TGTGCCAGTAGAGCAAACCCAGGGTCGTTAAAGAGCAATCAGCCCCAGCATTTT. Residues: CASRANPGSLKSNQPQHF. This rearrangement joins TRBV19 to TRBJ1-5; D may be TRBD1 (5 bases). Trimming stripped 6 bases from V and 1 base from J, with 22 bases between. Germline-derived CDR1 and CDR2 are LNHDA and SQIVND (reference sequence). The CDR3 spans 18 residues.

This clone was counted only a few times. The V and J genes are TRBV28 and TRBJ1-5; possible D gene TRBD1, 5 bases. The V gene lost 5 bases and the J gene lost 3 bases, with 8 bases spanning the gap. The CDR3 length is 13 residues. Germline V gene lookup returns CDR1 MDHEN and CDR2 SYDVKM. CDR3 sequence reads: CASSTTDNQPQHF. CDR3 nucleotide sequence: TGTGCCAGCAGTACGACAGACAATCAGCCCCAGCATTTT.

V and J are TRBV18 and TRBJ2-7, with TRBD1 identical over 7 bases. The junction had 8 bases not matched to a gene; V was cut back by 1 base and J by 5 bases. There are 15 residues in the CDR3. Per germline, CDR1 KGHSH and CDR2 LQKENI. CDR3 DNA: TGTGCCAGCTCACCACTCGATGGCAGGGGGAACGAGCAGTACTTC. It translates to CASSPLDGRGNEQYF.

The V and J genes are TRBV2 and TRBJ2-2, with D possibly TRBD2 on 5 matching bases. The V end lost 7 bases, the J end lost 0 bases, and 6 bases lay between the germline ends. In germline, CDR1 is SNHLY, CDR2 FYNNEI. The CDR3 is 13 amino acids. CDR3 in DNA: TGTGCCAGCACACTAGCGAACACCGGGGAGCTGTTTTTT. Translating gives CASTLANTGELFF.

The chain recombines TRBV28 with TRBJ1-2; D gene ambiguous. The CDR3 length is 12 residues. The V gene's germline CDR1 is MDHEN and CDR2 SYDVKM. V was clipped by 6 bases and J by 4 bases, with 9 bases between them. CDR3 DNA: TGTGCCAGCAGAGAGTTAGCCTATGGCTACACCTTC. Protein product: CASRELAYGYTF.

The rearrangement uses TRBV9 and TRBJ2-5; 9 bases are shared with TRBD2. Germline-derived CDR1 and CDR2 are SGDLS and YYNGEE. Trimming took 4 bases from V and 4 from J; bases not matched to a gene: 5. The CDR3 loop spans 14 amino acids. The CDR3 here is CASSSGTSPETQYF. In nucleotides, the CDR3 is TGTGCCAGCAGCTCCGGGACTAGCCCAGAGACCCAGTACTTC.

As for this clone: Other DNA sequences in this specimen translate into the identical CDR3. CDR3 protein: CASSLGLAEETQYF. The CDR3 DNA sequence: TGTGCCAGCAGCTTAGGTCTGGCAGAAGAGACCCAGTACTTC. The V call is TRBV7-9, the J call TRBJ2-5; no firm D call. Looked up from germline, CDR1 is SEHNR and CDR2 is FQNEAQ (reference sequence). The CDR3 has 14 amino acids. V gave up 1 base and J gave up 3 bases, with 9 bases separating them.

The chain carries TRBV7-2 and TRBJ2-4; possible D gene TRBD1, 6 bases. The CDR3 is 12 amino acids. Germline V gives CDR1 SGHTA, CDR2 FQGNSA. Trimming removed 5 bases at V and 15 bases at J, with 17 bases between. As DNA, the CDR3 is TGTGCCAGCAGCCACCCCGGGACACTGCTGTACTTC. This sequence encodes CASSHPGTLLYF.

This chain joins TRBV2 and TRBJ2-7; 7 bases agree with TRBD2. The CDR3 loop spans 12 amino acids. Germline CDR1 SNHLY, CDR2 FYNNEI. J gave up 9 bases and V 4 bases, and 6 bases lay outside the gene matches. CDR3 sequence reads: CASSAEGGRQYF. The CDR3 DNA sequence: TGTGCCAGCAGTGCGGAGGGAGGGAGGCAGTACTTC. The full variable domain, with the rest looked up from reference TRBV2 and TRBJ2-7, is EPEVTQTPSHQVTQMGQEVILRCVPISNHLYFYWYRQILGQKVEFLVSFYNNEISEKSEIFDDQFSVERPDGSNFTLKIRSTKLEDSAMYFCASSAEGGRQYFGPGTRLTVT.

CDR3 sequence (DNA): TGTGCCAGCAGTGAAGTATTTTCGGGTTTCTTCGTTAGCAATCAGCCCCAGCATTTT. It codes for CASSEVFSGFFVSNQPQHF. The chain recombines TRBV6-1 with TRBJ1-5; D gene ambiguous. CDR3 length: 19 residues. CDR1 is MNHNS and CDR2 is SASEGT in the germline V gene. Trimming pared 1 base from V and 0 bases from J, leaving 19 bases between.

The CDR3 region is CASSQTEGQTFSGNTIYF. DNA for the CDR3: TGTGCCAGCAGCCAAACCGAGGGACAGACTTTCTCTGGAAACACCATATATTTT. The chain employs TRBV4-2 and TRBJ1-3; 7 positions match TRBD1. The CDR3 covers 18 residues. Germline assignment: CDR1 LGHNA and CDR2 YNFKEQ. With V trimmed by 2 bases and J by 0 bases, 10 bases remained unmatched.

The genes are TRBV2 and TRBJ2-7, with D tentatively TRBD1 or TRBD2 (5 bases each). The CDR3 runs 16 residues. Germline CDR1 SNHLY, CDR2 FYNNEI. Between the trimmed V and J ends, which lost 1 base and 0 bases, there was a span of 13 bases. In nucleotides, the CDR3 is TGTGCCAGCAGTGAAGGCGAATGGGGACCCTCCTACGAGCAGTACTTC. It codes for CASSEGEWGPSYEQYF.

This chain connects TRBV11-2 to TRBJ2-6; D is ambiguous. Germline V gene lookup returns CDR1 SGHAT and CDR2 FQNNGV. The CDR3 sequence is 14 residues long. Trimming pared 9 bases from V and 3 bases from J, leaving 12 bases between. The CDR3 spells CASRLLNGANVLTF. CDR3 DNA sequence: TGTGCCAGTCGACTGCTCAATGGGGCCAACGTCCTGACTTTC.

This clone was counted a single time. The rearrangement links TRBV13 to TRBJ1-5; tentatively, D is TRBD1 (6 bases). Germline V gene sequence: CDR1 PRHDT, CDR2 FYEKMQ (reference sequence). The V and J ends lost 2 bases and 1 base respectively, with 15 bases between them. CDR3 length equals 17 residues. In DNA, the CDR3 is TGTGCCAGCAGCTTAAGGGGGGGACCGGGAAGCAATCAGCCCCAGCATTTT. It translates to CASSLRGGPGSNQPQHF. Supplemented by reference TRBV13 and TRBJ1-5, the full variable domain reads AAGVIQSPRHLIKEKRETATLKCYPIPRHDTVYWYQQGPGQDPQFLISFYEKMQSDKGSIPDRFSAQQFSDYHSELNMSSLELGDSALYFCASSLRGGPGSNQPQHFGDGTRLSIL.

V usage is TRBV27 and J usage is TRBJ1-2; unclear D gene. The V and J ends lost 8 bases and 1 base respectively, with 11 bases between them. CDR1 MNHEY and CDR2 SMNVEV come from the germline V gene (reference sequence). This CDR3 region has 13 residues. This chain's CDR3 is CASGSGSNYGYTF. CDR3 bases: TGTGCCAGCGGTTCAGGAAGTAACTATGGCTACACCTTC.

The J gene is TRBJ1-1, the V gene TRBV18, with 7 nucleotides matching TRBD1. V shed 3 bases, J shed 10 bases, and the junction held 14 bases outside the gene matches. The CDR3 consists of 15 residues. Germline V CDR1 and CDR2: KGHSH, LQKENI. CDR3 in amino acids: CASSPGTDIRGRAFF. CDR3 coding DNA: TGTGCCAGCTCACCCGGGACAGATATTAGAGGTAGAGCTTTCTTT.

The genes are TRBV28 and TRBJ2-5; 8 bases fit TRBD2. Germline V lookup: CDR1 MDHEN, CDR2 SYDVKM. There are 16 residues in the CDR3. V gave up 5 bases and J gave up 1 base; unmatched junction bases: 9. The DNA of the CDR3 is TGTGCCAGCAGTCCCCTTGGTAGCGGGACCCAAGAGACCCAGTACTTC. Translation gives CASSPLGSGTQETQYF.